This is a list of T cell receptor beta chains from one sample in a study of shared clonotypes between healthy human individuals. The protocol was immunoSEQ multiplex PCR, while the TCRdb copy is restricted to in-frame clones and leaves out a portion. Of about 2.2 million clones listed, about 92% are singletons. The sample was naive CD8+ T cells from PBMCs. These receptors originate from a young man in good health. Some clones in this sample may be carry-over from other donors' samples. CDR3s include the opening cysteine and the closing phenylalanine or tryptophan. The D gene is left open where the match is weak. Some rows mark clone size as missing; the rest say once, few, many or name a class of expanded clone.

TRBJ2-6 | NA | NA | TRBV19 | CASSGLSGANVLTF | TGTGCCAGTAGTGGCCTCTCTGGGGCCAACGTCCTGACTTTC
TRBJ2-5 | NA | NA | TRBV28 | CASSKTLVETQYF | TGTGCCAGCAGCAAAACCCTAGTTGAGACCCAGTACTTC
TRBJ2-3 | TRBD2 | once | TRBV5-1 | CASHRIGLAGADTQYF | TGCGCCAGCCACCGGATAGGACTAGCGGGGGCAGATACGCAGTATTTT
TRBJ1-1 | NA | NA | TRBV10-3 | CAISDRKGGSTEAFF | TGTGCCATCAGTGACCGTAAGGGAGGGTCCACTGAAGCTTTCTTT
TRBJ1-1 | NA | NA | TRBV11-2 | CASTLKGNTEAFF | TGTGCCAGCACCCTAAAAGGGAACACTGAAGCTTTCTTT
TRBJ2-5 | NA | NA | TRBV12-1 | CASSCGLAGGPGETQYF | TGTGCCAGCAGCTGCGGACTAGCGGGAGGGCCGGGAGAGACCCAGTACTTC
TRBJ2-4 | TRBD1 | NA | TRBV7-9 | CASSSSDRANSIQYF | TGTGCCAGCAGCTCTTCCGACAGGGCAAACTCCATTCAGTACTTC
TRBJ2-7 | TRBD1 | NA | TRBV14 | CASSPDQGVEQYF | TGTGCCAGCAGCCCGGACCAGGGGGTTGAGCAGTACTTC
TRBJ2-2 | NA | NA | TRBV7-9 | CASSLLGTGELFF | TGTGCCAGCAGCTTACTCGGTACCGGGGAGCTGTTTTTT
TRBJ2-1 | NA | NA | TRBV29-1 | CSVEGREGSWNEQFF | TGCAGCGTTGAGGGGCGGGAAGGGAGTTGGAATGAGCAGTTCTTC
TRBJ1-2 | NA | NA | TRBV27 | CASRAGGAHYGYTF | TGTGCCAGCAGGGCGGGGGGCGCCCACTATGGCTACACCTTC
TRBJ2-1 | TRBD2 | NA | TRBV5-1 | CASSPSGGLAYNEQFF | TGCGCCAGCAGCCCCTCGGGGGGACTAGCGTACAATGAGCAGTTCTTC
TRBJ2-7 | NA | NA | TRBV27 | CATRLWSEGYEQYF | TGTGCCACCCGGTTGTGGAGCGAGGGCTACGAGCAGTACTTC
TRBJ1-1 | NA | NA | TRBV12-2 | CASLGQLNTEAFF | TGTGCAAGTCTGGGGCAGTTGAACACTGAAGCTTTCTTT
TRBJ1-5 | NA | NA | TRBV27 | CASSWDGYQPQHF | TGTGCCAGCAGCTGGGACGGTTATCAGCCCCAGCATTTT
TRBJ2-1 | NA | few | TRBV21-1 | CASSTPSETEDEQFF | TGTGCCAGCAGCACCCCTTCTGAAACAGAGGATGAGCAGTTCTTC
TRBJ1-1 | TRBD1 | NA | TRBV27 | CASSDGTGYRTEAFF | TGTGCCAGCAGTGACGGGACAGGGTATCGCACTGAAGCTTTCTTT
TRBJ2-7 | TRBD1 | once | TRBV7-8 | CASSYNRGRGSYEQYF | TGTGCCAGCAGCTATAACAGGGGCAGGGGCTCCTACGAGCAGTACTTC
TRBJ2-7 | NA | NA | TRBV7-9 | CASSWTVTSSYEQYF | TGTGCCAGCAGCTGGACTGTGACTAGCTCCTACGAGCAGTACTTC
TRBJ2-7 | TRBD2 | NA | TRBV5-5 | CASSPRLAGGPF | TGTGCCAGCAGCCCTCGACTAGCGGGAGGGCCGTTC
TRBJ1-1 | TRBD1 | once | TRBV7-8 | CASSLGQGAATEAFF | TGTGCCAGCAGCTTAGGACAGGGGGCAGCCACTGAAGCTTTCTTT
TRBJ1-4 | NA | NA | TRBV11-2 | CASSVVRDVNEKLFF | TGTGCCAGCAGCGTCGTCAGGGACGTGAATGAAAAACTGTTTTTT
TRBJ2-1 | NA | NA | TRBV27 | CASSSQPNEQFF | TGTGCCAGCAGTTCCCAACCCAATGAGCAGTTCTTC
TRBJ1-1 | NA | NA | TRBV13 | CASSLVSFGAANTEAFF | TGTGCCAGCAGCTTAGTGTCTTTCGGGGCGGCGAACACTGAAGCTTTCTTT
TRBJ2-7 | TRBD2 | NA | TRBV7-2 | CASSPLGLAAGYEQYF | TGTGCCAGCAGCCCCCTGGGACTAGCTGCAGGCTACGAGCAGTACTTC
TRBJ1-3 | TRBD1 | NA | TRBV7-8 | CASSPTAGTAGNTIYF | TGTGCCAGCAGCCCCACCGCCGGGACAGCTGGAAACACCATATATTTT
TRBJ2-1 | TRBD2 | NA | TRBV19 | CASSTGLAGGDEQFF | TGTGCCAGTAGTACGGGACTAGCGGGAGGGGATGAGCAGTTCTTC
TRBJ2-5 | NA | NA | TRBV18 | CASSPVREETQYF | TGTGCCAGCTCACCGGTCAGGGAAGAGACCCAGTACTTC
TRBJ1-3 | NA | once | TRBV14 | CASSPLTGGNTIYF | TGTGCCAGCAGCCCTTTGACCGGGGGAAACACCATATATTTT
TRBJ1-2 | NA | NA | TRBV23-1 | CASSQSSRPNEGGYTF | TGCGCCAGCAGTCAATCGAGTAGGCCTAATGAAGGTGGCTACACCTTC
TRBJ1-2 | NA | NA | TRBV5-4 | CASTDGGLNGYTF | TGTGCCAGCACCGATGGGGGGCTAAACGGCTACACCTTC
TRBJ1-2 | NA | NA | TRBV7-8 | CASSSISPGGGNYGYTF | TGTGCCAGCAGCTCAATCAGCCCCGGGGGGGGAAACTATGGCTACACCTTC
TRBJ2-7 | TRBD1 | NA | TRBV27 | CASSSQGKYEQYF | TGTGCCAGCAGTTCACAGGGGAAGTACGAGCAGTACTTC
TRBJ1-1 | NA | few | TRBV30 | CACILTWTELTLNTEAFF | TGTGCCTGCATCCTCACTTGGACAGAGTTAACCTTGAACACTGAAGCTTTCTTT
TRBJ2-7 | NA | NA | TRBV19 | CASSISRGGPPRSRTPYEQYF | TGTGCCAGTAGTATATCGCGGGGTGGGCCGCCGAGGAGCCGGACCCCCTACGAGCAGTACTTC
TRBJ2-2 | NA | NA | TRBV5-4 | CASSLDSFGTGELFF | TGTGCCAGCAGCTTGGATTCCTTTGGGACCGGGGAGCTGTTTTTT
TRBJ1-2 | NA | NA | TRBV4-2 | CASSPGPAHYGYTF | TGTGCCAGCAGCCCAGGGCCGGCGCACTATGGCTACACCTTC
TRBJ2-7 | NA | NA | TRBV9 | CASSGGEAYEQYF | TGTGCCAGCAGCGGGGGGGAGGCCTACGAGCAGTACTTC
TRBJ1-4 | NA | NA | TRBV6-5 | CASSYNSGGGIEKLFF | TGTGCCAGCAGTTACAATTCGGGGGGTGGTATTGAAAAACTGTTTTTT
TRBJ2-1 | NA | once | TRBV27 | CASSFSTTAEQFF | TGTGCCAGCAGTTTTTCTACTACGGCTGAGCAGTTCTTC
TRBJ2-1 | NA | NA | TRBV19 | CASSARLVPSYNEQFF | TGTGCCAGTAGTGCGCGACTAGTCCCCTCCTACAATGAGCAGTTCTTC
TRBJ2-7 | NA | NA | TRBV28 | CASSFGGSYEQYF | TGTGCCAGCAGTTTCGGCGGTTCCTACGAGCAGTACTTC
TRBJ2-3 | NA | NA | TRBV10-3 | CAIRSPLVGRGTDTQYF | TGTGCCATCAGAAGCCCACTAGTTGGTCGTGGCACAGATACGCAGTATTTT
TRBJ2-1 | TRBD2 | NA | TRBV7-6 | CASSPRAGDNEQFF | TGTGCCAGCAGCCCCAGAGCGGGAGACAATGAGCAGTTCTTC
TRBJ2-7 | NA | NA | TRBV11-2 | CASSLERVSPYEQYF | TGTGCCAGCAGCTTAGAGCGGGTGTCTCCCTACGAGCAGTACTTC
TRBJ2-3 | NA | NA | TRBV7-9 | CASSRGTSYTDTQYF | TGTGCCAGCAGCCGCGGGACAAGCTACACAGATACGCAGTATTTT
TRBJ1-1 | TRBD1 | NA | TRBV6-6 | CASSHGTGNTEAFF | TGTGCCAGCAGTCACGGGACAGGGAACACTGAAGCTTTCTTT
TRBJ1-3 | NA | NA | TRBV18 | CASSPGGSPGNTIYF | TGTGCCAGCTCACCGGGGGGCAGCCCTGGAAACACCATATATTTT
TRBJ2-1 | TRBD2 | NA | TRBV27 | CASSLFPGGSTEQFF | TGTGCCAGCAGTTTATTTCCGGGAGGGTCGACTGAGCAGTTCTTC
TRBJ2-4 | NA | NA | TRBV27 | CASSLWGENIQYF | TGTGCCAGCAGTTTATGGGGGGAAAACATTCAGTACTTC
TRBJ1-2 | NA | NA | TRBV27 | CASRAGGIYGYTF | TGTGCCAGCAGGGCGGGGGGGATCTATGGCTACACCTTC
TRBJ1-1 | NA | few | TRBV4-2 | CASSQDPGLNTEAFF | TGTGCCAGCAGCCAAGATCCGGGTTTGAACACTGAAGCTTTCTTT